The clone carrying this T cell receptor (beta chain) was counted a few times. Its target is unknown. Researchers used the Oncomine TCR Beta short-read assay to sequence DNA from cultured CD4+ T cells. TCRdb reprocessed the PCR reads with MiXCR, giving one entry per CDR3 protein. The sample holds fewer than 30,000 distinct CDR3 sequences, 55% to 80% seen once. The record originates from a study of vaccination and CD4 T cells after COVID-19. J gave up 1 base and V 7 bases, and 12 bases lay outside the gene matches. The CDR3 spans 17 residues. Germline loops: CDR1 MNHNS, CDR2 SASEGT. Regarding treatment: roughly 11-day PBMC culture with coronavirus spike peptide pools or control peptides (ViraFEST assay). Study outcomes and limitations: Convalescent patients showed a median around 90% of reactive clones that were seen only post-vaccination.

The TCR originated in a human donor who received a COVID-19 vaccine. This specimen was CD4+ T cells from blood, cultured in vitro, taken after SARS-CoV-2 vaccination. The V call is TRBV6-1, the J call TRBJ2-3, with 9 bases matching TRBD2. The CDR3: CASMTWAGGPGTDTQYF. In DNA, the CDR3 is TGTGCCAGCATGACCTGGGCGGGGGGGCCTGGCACAGATACGCAGTATTTT.